This T cell receptor (beta chain) was captured by sequencing in a study of human T cells and chemical hapten exposure. This clonotype was seen repeatedly, ten times or more. Library construction involved attaching unique molecular identifiers to individual cDNA molecules, which allowed quantitative, reproducible TCR counting. TCRdb re-analysed the RACE reads in MiXCR, keeping a single row per CDR3 protein. The sample has roughly 380,000 distinct CDR3 sequences, 5% to 6.5% seen once; the top ten hold around 2.6%. Noted time point: pre-sensitization, week 0. The treatment was: therapeutic diphenylcyclopropenone sensitization with weekly scalp DPC. V shed 6 bases and J shed 6 bases, with 6 bases lying between them. Germline lookup yields CDR1 MGHDK and CDR2 SYGVNS. This CDR3 is 12 amino acids long.

The rearrangement uses TRBV25-1 and TRBJ1-6, with D uncertain. This specimen was whole blood, taken in connection with sensitization to the hapten diphenylcyclopropenone (DPC). The source is a woman between 50 and 59 years old with alopecia areata. Some clones in this sample may be carry-over from other donors' samples. The CDR3 region has the DNA TGTGCCAGCAGACCCGGTAATTCACCCCTCCACTTT. It yields the protein CASRPGNSPLHF.